This is a list of T cell receptor beta chains from one sample in a study of cytomegalovirus exposure and HLA in healthy donors. Libraries were prepared by immunoSEQ multiplex PCR; TCRdb keeps only in-frame clonotypes and omits some of them. The sample lists some 130,000 clones; approximately 71% were seen once. Material: PBMCs. These receptors were taken from a man aged 25 to 45 in good health and CMV-seronegative. Each CDR3 is given with its conserved first and last residue. Fields, in order: clone size, J gene, V gene, D gene, CDR3 protein, CDR3 DNA. D genes are given only for firm matches. Size values are once, few and many counts, or a class for expanded clones, and some rows have none.

>.|TRBJ1-2|TRBV9|.
CASSPSGGSYGYTF
TGTGCCAGCAGCCCCTCGGGAGGATCGTATGGCTACACCTTC
>.|TRBJ1-2|TRBV6-5|TRBD1
CASRGQDYGYTF
TGTGCCAGCAGAGGACAGGACTATGGCTACACCTTC
>.|TRBJ2-3|TRBV2|.
CASTPRDTQYF
TGTGCCAGCACCCCGAGGGATACGCAGTATTTT
>once|TRBJ2-1|TRBV27|TRBD2
CASQLAGVRNEQFF
TGTGCCAGCCAGCTAGCGGGAGTAAGGAATGAGCAGTTCTTC
>once|TRBJ2-1|TRBV28|TRBD1
CASRPGDRSTGEQFF
TGTGCCAGCAGGCCCGGGGACAGGTCGACAGGGGAGCAGTTCTTC
>.|TRBJ2-1|TRBV29-1|.
CSVDTGMSSYNEQFF
TGCAGCGTTGATACAGGGATGAGCTCCTACAATGAGCAGTTCTTC
>.|TRBJ2-1|TRBV4-1|TRBD2
CASSQAGTNHNEQFF
TGCGCCAGCAGCCAAGCCGGGACTAACCACAATGAGCAGTTCTTC
>.|TRBJ2-1|TRBV6-6|.
CASSYSGSVNEQFF
TGTGCCAGCAGTTACTCTGGGAGCGTGAATGAGCAGTTCTTC
>.|TRBJ1-5|TRBV27|.
CASSLQSSGDQPQHF
TGTGCCAGCAGTTTACAAAGTTCAGGGGATCAGCCCCAGCATTTT
>.|TRBJ2-1|TRBV7-9|.
CASSYLAYNEQFF
TGTGCCAGCAGCTACCTAGCATACAATGAGCAGTTCTTC
>.|TRBJ1-5|TRBV4-1|.
CASSQEAGDYSNQPQHF
TGCGCCAGCAGCCAAGAGGCAGGGGACTATAGCAATCAGCCCCAGCATTTT
>.|TRBJ1-2|TRBV19|TRBD1
CASSARDRGYYGYTF
TGTGCCAGTAGTGCCCGGGACAGGGGCTACTATGGCTACACCTTC
>.|TRBJ1-3|TRBV6-1|.
CASSEGLYGNTIYF
TGTGCCAGCAGTGAGGGGCTTTATGGAAACACCATATATTTT
>.|TRBJ1-2|TRBV5-1|TRBD1
CASSHVIDRAGYTF
TGCGCCAGCAGCCACGTCATTGACAGGGCCGGCTACACCTTC
>.|TRBJ1-1|TRBV6-1|.
CASSEAYRAAYSEAFF
TGTGCCAGCAGTGAAGCCTACAGGGCGGCATACTCTGAAGCTTTCTTT
>.|TRBJ1-1|TRBV19|.
CASSTPGHTEAFF
TGTGCCAGTAGCACCCCGGGTCACACTGAAGCTTTCTTT
>.|TRBJ2-2|TRBV11-2|TRBD2
CASSLLRGRASGTGELFF
TGTGCCAGCAGCTTACTTCGCGGGAGGGCCTCGGGCACCGGGGAGCTGTTTTTT
>.|TRBJ1-4|TRBV28|.
CASSLVESSGGLDEKLFF
TGTGCCAGCAGTTTAGTGGAGAGTAGTGGGGGACTGGATGAAAAACTGTTTTTT
>.|TRBJ2-7|TRBV4-2|.
CASSQIGDGEQYF
TGTGCCAGCAGCCAGATAGGGGATGGCGAGCAGTACTTC
>once|TRBJ2-1|TRBV29-1|.
CSVMTRNHNEQFF
TGCAGCGTCATGACTAGGAACCACAATGAGCAGTTCTTC
>once|TRBJ1-2|TRBV20-1|TRBD1
CSARTGEDYTF
TGCAGTGCCCGGACAGGGGAAGACTACACCTTC
>.|TRBJ2-1|TRBV5-1|.
CASSSGVLYNEQFF
TGCGCCAGCAGCTCGGGGGTCCTCTACAATGAGCAGTTCTTC
>.|TRBJ1-2|TRBV7-9|.
CASSLKSGSNYGYTF
TGTGCCAGCAGCTTAAAGTCAGGGTCTAACTATGGCTACACCTTC
>.|TRBJ1-5|TRBV18|.
CASSPPSQTNQPQHF
TGTGCCAGCTCACCACCGTCACAAACCAATCAGCCCCAGCATTTT
>.|TRBJ2-7|TRBV19|.
CASSIKAGPHYEQYF
TGTGCCAGTAGTATAAAGGCAGGCCCCCACTACGAGCAGTACTTC
>.|TRBJ1-5|TRBV28|.
CASTHMGAVPLLTQPQHF
TGTGCCAGCACCCACATGGGGGCTGTTCCTCTCCTAACCCAGCCCCAGCATTTT
>.|TRBJ2-7|TRBV6-4|TRBD1
CATDRDNSYEQYF
TGTGCCACCGACAGGGATAACTCCTACGAGCAGTACTTC
>.|TRBJ2-3|TRBV7-9|TRBD2
CASSLAETSGSTDTQYF
TGTGCCAGCAGCTTAGCCGAGACTAGCGGGAGCACAGATACGCAGTATTTT
>.|TRBJ2-1|TRBV7-9|TRBD2
CASSLVLAGGYNEQFF
TGTGCCAGCAGCTTAGTCCTAGCGGGAGGGTACAATGAGCAGTTCTTC
>few|TRBJ2-1|TRBV28|TRBD1
CASSPPGTGIHNEQFF
TGTGCCAGCAGTCCCCCCGGGACAGGGATACACAATGAGCAGTTCTTC
>once|TRBJ2-3|TRBV2|TRBD2
CASTGDSGSTDTQYF
TGTGCCAGCACTGGGGATAGCGGGAGCACAGATACGCAGTATTTT
>.|TRBJ2-3|TRBV4-2|.
CASSQDPGTDTQYF
TGTGCCAGCAGCCAAGACCCGGGGACAGATACGCAGTATTTT
>.|TRBJ2-1|TRBV29-1|TRBD1
CSVQRGLVEQFF
TGCAGCGTCCAAAGGGGGCTGGTTGAGCAGTTCTTC
>.|TRBJ2-7|TRBV6-1|TRBD1
CASRPTTGSREQYF
TGTGCCAGCAGACCCACGACAGGGTCTAGGGAGCAGTACTTC
>.|TRBJ2-5|TRBV19|.
CASSKTASSETQYF
TGTGCCAGTAGTAAGACAGCCTCCAGCGAGACCCAGTACTTC
>few|TRBJ2-7|TRBV2|.
CASTSDSYEQYF
TGTGCCAGCACTTCAGACTCCTACGAGCAGTACTTC
>.|TRBJ2-7|TRBV21-1|.
CSQRVGGLYEQYF
TGTTCTCAACGAGTAGGCGGGCTCTACGAGCAGTACTTC
>.|TRBJ2-5|TRBV7-8|.
CASSLARAVGDQETQYF
TGTGCCAGCAGCCTGGCCCGAGCCGTAGGGGACCAAGAGACCCAGTACTTC
>.|TRBJ2-2|TRBV11-2|TRBD2
CASSLLAGNTGELFF
TGTGCCAGCAGCTTATTAGCGGGGAACACCGGGGAGCTGTTTTTT
>.|TRBJ1-5|TRBV2|TRBD1
CASRDRGFDQPQHF
TGTGCCAGCAGGGACAGGGGGTTCGATCAGCCCCAGCATTTT
>.|TRBJ2-5|TRBV7-9|TRBD2
CASSLEVVASGSGETQYF
TGTGCCAGCAGCTTAGAGGTGGTAGCTAGCGGGAGTGGAGAGACCCAGTACTTC